Following are 21 T cell receptor beta chains from one sample sequenced in a study of T cell responses to AZD1222 COVID-19 vaccine. Assay: immunoSEQ multiplex PCR; the TCRdb copy retains only in-frame clones and omits some. Found here are 130,000 or so clones, 93% of them singletons; the top ten hold approximately 5.4%. Sequencing was performed on peripheral blood, taken on day 0 of AZD1222 vaccination. The receptors here all came from an adult in good health.

A remark on this clone: This same CDR3 is encoded by further DNA sequences in the sample. The chain links TRBV5-1 to TRBJ1-2; D call uncertain. Trimming took off 0 bases at V and 3 bases at J, with 6 bases between the two ends. Germline CDR1 and CDR2: SGHRS and YFSETQ. The CDR3 extends over 13 amino acids. The CDR3: CASSLDRDYGYTF. As DNA, the CDR3 is TGCGCCAGCAGCTTGGACAGAGACTATGGCTACACCTTC.

This chain connects TRBV7-8 to TRBJ2-7; TRBD1 agrees at 8 bases. With V trimmed by 5 bases and J by 6 bases, 12 bases remained unmatched. The CDR3 is 15 amino acids. Germline values: CDR1 SGHVS, CDR2 FQNEAQ. DNA of the CDR3: TGTGCCAGCAGCACTAGGGACAGGACTTGGAGCGAGCAGTACTTC. Protein sequence: CASSTRDRTWSEQYF. Complete variable domain (other parts from reference TRBV7-8 and TRBJ2-7): GAGVSQSPRYKVAKRGQDVALRCDPISGHVSLFWYQQALGQGPEFLTYFQNEAQLDKSGLPSDRFFAERPEGSVSTLKIQRTQQEDSAVYLCASSTRDRTWSEQYFGPGTRLTVT.

The chain employs TRBV10-3 and TRBJ2-1; TRBD2 matches at 7 bases. The germline V gene has CDR1 ENHRY and CDR2 SYGVKD. The CDR3 has 15 residues. The junction had 12 bases not matched to a gene; V was cut back by 4 bases and J by 9 bases. The CDR3 is CAISAILASAGEQFF. CDR3 nucleotides: TGTGCCATCAGTGCCATACTAGCGTCCGCCGGTGAGCAGTTCTTC.

The chain carries TRBV19 and TRBJ1-1; 10 bases align to TRBD1. Unmatched junction bases numbered 20, after V lost 11 bases and J lost 5 bases. This CDR3 has 17 residues. Germline V lookup: CDR1 LNHDA, CDR2 SQIVND (reference sequence). The CDR3 here is CAASRYGTGAMRTEAFF. The CDR3, as DNA: TGTGCCGCCAGCCGTTACGGGACAGGGGCAATGCGGACTGAAGCTTTCTTT.

V and J are TRBV12-5 and TRBJ1-2; 9 nucleotides align to TRBD1. V dropped 7 bases and J dropped 8; count of bases not matched to a gene: 17. Germline V CDR1 and CDR2: LGHNT, FRNRAP. This CDR3 has 16 amino acids. CDR3 in amino acids: CASAHDSAGTGKGYTF. CDR3 nucleotide sequence: TGTGCTAGTGCCCATGATTCGGCCGGGACAGGGAAGGGCTACACCTTC.

V is TRBV19 and J is TRBJ1-1; D remains unclear. Germline assignment: CDR1 LNHDA and CDR2 SQIVND (reference sequence). The CDR3 contains 14 residues. Between the trimmed V and J ends, which lost 3 bases and 0 bases, there was a span of 8 bases. This CDR3 reads CASSMQIMNTEAFF. In nucleotides, the CDR3 is TGTGCCAGTAGTATGCAGATTATGAACACTGAAGCTTTCTTT.

The rearrangement links TRBV28 to TRBJ2-1; 8 nucleotides align to TRBD2. This CDR3 is 14 amino acids long. V was clipped by 4 bases and J by 8 bases; unmatched bases: 7. The germline gives CDR1 MDHEN, CDR2 SYDVKM. In DNA, the CDR3 is TGTGCCAGCAGTTCCCCGACTAGCGAAGATGAGCAGTTCTTC. Translation gives CASSSPTSEDEQFF.

This chain connects TRBV4-2 to TRBJ2-7, with 7 bases fitting TRBD1. With 0 bases clipped from V and 4 bases from J, the junction kept 6 bases outside the gene matches. CDR1 and CDR2 (germline): LGHNA, YNFKEQ. This CDR3 is built from 15 residues. In DNA, the CDR3 is TGTGCCAGCAGCCAAGAAGCAGGGGGTACGTACGAGCAGTACTTC. It specifies CASSQEAGGTYEQYF.

The rearrangement uses TRBV3-1 (or the pseudogene TRBV3-2) and TRBJ2-7; the D is unclear. This CDR3 is 14 amino acids long. Germline V gene data show CDR1 as LGHDT and CDR2 as YNNKEL (reference sequence). Trimming pared 5 bases from V and 0 bases from J, leaving 11 bases between. CDR3 in amino acids: CASSSFYSSYEQYF. The CDR3 nucleotides read TGTGCCAGCAGCTCTTTTTATAGCTCCTACGAGCAGTACTTC.

The chain is built from TRBV27 and TRBJ2-1, with D possibly matching TRBD2 (6 bases). V was pared by 5 bases and J by 4 bases, with 15 bases between. The CDR3 is made up of 15 amino acids. CDR1 MNHEY and CDR2 SMNVEV come from the germline V gene (reference sequence). CDR3 loop: CASSPERARYNEQFF. CDR3 in DNA: TGTGCCAGCAGTCCTGAGCGGGCGCGGTACAATGAGCAGTTCTTC.

V and J are TRBV9 and TRBJ2-1; no definite D call. Trimming cost V 3 bases and J 6 bases, with 10 bases left between them. The CDR3 sequence is 13 residues long. The germline V gene has CDR1 SGDLS and CDR2 YYNGEE. CDR3 DNA: TGTGCCAGCAGCGCTGACCTGAGCAATGAGCAGTTCTTC. The encoded protein is CASSADLSNEQFF.

The chain uses TRBV19 and TRBJ1-5; tentatively, D is TRBD1 (5 bases). The V gene lost 9 bases and the J gene lost 5 bases, with 20 bases spanning the gap. CDR3 size: 15 residues. The germline CDR1 and CDR2 sequences are LNHDA and SQIVND (reference sequence). CDR3 coding DNA: TGTGCCAGCCGTCAGTTCGGACAAGGGGATCAGCCCCAGCATTTT. As protein: CASRQFGQGDQPQHF.

The genes are TRBV9 and TRBJ2-1; D not resolved. The CDR3 is 10 residues long. Germline V gene sequence: CDR1 SGDLS, CDR2 YYNGEE. Trimming pared 7 bases from V and 12 bases from J, leaving 11 bases between. The CDR3 bases are TGTGCCAGCCCATGTGGCGTGCAGTTCTTC. It yields the protein CASPCGVQFF. Using reference TRBV9 and TRBJ2-1 for the parts outside the CDR3, the full variable domain is DSGVTQTPKHLITATGQRVTLRCSPRSGDLSVYWYQQSLDQGLQFLIQYYNGEERAKGNILERFSAQQFPDLHSELNLSSLELGDSALYFCASPCGVQFFGPGTRLTVL.

The V and J genes are TRBV5-4 and TRBJ1-6, with a possible D match to TRBD1 (6 bases). Per germline, CDR1 SGHNT and CDR2 YYREEE (reference sequence). V lost 2 bases and J 9 bases, leaving 9 bases between the germline ends. The CDR3 totals 13 residues. The CDR3, as DNA: TGTGCCAGCAGCTTCCCAGGGGTTTCACCCCTCCACTTT. This codes for CASSFPGVSPLHF.

The V gene is TRBV5-6, the J gene TRBJ2-1; 10 nucleotides align to TRBD2. With 0 bases clipped from V and 9 bases from J, the junction kept 9 bases outside the gene matches. The length of the CDR3 is 16 residues. The V gene's germline CDR1 is SGHDT and CDR2 YYEEEE. The CDR3 is CASSLGILAGVTEQFF. In nucleotides, the CDR3 is TGTGCCAGCAGCTTGGGAATTCTAGCGGGAGTGACTGAGCAGTTCTTC.

The CDR3 reads CASSQDFRSTGSGNTIYF. CDR3 sequence (DNA): TGTGCCAGCAGCCAAGATTTCAGGTCGACAGGCTCTGGAAACACCATATATTTT. The genes are TRBV4-2 and TRBJ1-3; maybe TRBD1 (6 bases). Germline values: CDR1 LGHNA, CDR2 YNFKEQ. Trimming took off 0 bases at V and 0 bases at J, with 15 bases between the two ends. The CDR3 has 18 amino acids.

The chain joins TRBV5-1 to TRBJ2-7; D not resolved. Germline V lookup: CDR1 SGHRS, CDR2 YFSETQ. This CDR3 has 12 residues. Trimming took 0 bases from V and 9 from J, leaving 10 bases between them. CDR3 sequence: CASSLEGVGQYF. In DNA, the CDR3 is TGCGCCAGCAGCTTGGAAGGTGTGGGGCAGTACTTC.

V gene TRBV7-2 combines with J gene TRBJ2-1, with unresolved D. The V end lost 7 bases, the J end lost 7 bases, and 23 bases lay between the germline ends. The CDR3 totals 16 residues. Germline CDR1 SGHTA, CDR2 FQGNSA. The CDR3 nucleotides are TGTGCCAGCACCCCCATCTTTAGGCCTCAAAGGAATGAGCAGTTCTTC. It translates to CASTPIFRPQRNEQFF. Full variable domain (missing parts from reference TRBV7-2 and TRBJ2-1): GAGVSQSPSNKVTEKGKDVELRCDPISGHTALYWYRQSLGQGLEFLIYFQGNSAPDKSGLPSDRFSAERTGGSVSTLTIQRTQQEDSAVYLCASTPIFRPQRNEQFFGPGTRLTVL.

The chain combines TRBV29-1 with TRBJ1-2; TRBD1 might be the D (5 bases). The CDR3 totals 12 residues. V shed 2 bases and J shed 2 bases, with 6 bases lying between them. Germline CDR1 SQVTM, CDR2 ANQGSEA. CDR3 DNA: TGCAGCGTTGAACAGGGCAACTATGGCTACACCTTC. This codes for CSVEQGNYGYTF.

V usage is TRBV19 and J usage is TRBJ2-1; tentatively, D is TRBD1 or TRBD2 (7 bases each). Trimming shortened V by 0 bases and J by 7 bases, and 13 bases separated the two germline ends. Per germline, CDR1 LNHDA and CDR2 SQIVND (reference sequence). The CDR3 loop spans 15 amino acids. The CDR3 reads CASSIEQGGLNEQFF. DNA of the CDR3: TGTGCCAGTAGTATAGAGCAGGGGGGGTTAAATGAGCAGTTCTTC. Supplemented by reference TRBV19 and TRBJ2-1, the full variable domain reads DGGITQSPKYLFRKEGQNVTLSCEQNLNHDAMYWYRQDPGQGLRLIYYSQIVNDFQKGDIAEGYSVSREKKESFPLTVTSAQKNPTAFYLCASSIEQGGLNEQFFGPGTRLTVL.

The gene calls are TRBV4-3 and TRBJ2-7, with 8 nucleotides matching TRBD2. The CDR3 is 16 residues long. With 0 bases clipped from V and 6 bases from J, the junction kept 10 bases outside the gene matches. CDR1 and CDR2 from the germline V gene are LGHNA and YSLEER. The CDR3 loop is CASSQEWQGLVSEQYF. CDR3 DNA sequence: TGCGCCAGCAGCCAAGAGTGGCAGGGACTAGTATCCGAGCAGTACTTC.